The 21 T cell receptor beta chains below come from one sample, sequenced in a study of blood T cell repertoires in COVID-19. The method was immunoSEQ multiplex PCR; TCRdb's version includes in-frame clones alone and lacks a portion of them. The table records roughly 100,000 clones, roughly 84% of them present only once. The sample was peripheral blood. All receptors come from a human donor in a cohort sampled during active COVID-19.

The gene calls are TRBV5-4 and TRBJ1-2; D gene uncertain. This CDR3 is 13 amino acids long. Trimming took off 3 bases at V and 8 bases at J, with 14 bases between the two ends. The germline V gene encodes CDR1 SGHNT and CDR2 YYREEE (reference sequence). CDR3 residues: CASSWPGASGYTF. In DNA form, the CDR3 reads TGTGCCAGCAGCTGGCCGGGAGCCTCGGGCTACACCTTC.

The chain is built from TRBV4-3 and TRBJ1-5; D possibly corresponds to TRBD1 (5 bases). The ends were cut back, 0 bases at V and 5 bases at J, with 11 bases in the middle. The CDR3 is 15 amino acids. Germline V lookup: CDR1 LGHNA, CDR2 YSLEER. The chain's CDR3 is CASSQDRGGDQPQHF. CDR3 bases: TGCGCCAGCAGCCAAGATAGAGGAGGGGATCAGCCCCAGCATTTT.

CDR3 nucleotides: TGTGCCAGCAGTACAGGGGGCGCCACAGATACGCAGTATTTT. Protein: CASSTGGATDTQYF. The chain uses TRBV6-5 and TRBJ2-3; the match to TRBD1 covers 9 bases. V shed 5 bases and J 2 bases; nucleotides not matched to a gene: 2. CDR1 is MNHEY, CDR2 SVGAGI, per germline. The CDR3 runs to 14 residues.

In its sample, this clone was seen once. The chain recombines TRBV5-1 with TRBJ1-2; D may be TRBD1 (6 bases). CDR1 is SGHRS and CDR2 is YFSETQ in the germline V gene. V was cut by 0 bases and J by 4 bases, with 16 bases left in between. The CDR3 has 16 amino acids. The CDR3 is CASSLVPAGASYGYTF. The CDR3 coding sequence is TGCGCCAGCAGCTTGGTGCCCGCGGGGGCGAGCTATGGCTACACCTTC.

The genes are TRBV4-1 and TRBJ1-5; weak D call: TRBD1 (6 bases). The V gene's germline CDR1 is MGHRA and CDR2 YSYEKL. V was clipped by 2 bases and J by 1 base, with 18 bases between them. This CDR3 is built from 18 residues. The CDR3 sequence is CASSQRGEGTGSNQPQHF. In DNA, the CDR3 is TGCGCCAGCAGCCAACGGGGGGAGGGTACAGGGAGCAATCAGCCCCAGCATTTT.

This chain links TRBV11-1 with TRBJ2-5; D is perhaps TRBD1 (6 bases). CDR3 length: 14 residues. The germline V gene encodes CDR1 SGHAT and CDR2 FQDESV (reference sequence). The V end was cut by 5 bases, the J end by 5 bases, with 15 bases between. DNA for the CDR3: TGTGCCAGCAGCGTTAACAGGGTTAGGGAGACCCAGTACTTC. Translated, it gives CASSVNRVRETQYF.

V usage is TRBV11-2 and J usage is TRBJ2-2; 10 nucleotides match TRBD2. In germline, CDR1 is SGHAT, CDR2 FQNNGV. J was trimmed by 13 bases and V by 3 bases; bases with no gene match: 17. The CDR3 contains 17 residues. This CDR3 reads CASSFSGTSALGGGLFF. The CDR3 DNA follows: TGTGCCAGCAGCTTCAGCGGGACTAGCGCCTTAGGAGGTGGGCTGTTTTTT. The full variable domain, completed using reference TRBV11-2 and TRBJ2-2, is EAGVAQSPRYKIIEKRQSVAFWCNPISGHATLYWYQQILGQGPKLLIQFQNNGVVDDSQLPKDRFSAERLKGVDSTLKIQPAKLEDSAVYLCASSFSGTSALGGGLFFGEGSRLTVL.

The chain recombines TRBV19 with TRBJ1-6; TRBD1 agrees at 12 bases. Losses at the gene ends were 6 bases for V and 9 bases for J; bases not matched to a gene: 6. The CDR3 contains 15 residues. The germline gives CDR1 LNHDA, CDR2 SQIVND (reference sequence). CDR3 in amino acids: CASRGQGALGSPLHF. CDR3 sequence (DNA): TGTGCCAGTAGGGGACAGGGGGCCCTCGGTTCACCCCTCCACTTT.

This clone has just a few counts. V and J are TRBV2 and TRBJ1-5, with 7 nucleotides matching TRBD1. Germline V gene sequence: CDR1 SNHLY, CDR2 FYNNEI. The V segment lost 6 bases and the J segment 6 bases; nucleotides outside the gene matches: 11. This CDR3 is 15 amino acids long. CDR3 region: CASSLREGAGQPQHF. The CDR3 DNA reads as TGTGCCAGCAGCCTGAGAGAGGGGGCGGGTCAGCCCCAGCATTTT.

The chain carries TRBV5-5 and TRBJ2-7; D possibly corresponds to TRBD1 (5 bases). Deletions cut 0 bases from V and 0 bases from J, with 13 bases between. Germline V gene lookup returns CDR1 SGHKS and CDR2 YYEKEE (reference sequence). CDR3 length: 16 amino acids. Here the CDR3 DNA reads TGTGCCAGCAGCTTGGGCAGGGCCCAAAGCTCCTACGAGCAGTACTTC. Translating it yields CASSLGRAQSSYEQYF. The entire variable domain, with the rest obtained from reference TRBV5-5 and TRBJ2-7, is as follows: DAGVTQSPTHLIKTRGQQVTLRCSPISGHKSVSWYQQVLGQGPQFIFQYYEKEERGRGNFPDRFSARQFPNYSSELNVNALLLGDSALYLCASSLGRAQSSYEQYFGPGTRLTVT.

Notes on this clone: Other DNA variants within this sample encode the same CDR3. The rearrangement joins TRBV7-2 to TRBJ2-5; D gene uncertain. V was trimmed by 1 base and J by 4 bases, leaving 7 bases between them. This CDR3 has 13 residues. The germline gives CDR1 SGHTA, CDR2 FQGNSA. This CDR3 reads CASSLVSGETQYF. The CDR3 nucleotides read TGTGCCAGCAGCTTAGTATCGGGAGAGACCCAGTACTTC.

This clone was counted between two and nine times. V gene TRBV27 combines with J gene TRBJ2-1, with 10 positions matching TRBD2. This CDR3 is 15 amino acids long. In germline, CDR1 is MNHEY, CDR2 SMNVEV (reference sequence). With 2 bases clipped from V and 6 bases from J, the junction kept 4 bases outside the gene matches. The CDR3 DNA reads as TGTGCCAGCAGTTTACTGGCTAGCGGGGGCAATGAGCAGTTCTTC. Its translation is CASSLLASGGNEQFF.

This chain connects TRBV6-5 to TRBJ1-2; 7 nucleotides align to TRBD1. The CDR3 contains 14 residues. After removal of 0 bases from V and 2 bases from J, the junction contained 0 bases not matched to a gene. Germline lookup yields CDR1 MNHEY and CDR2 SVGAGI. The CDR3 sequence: CASSYSTGNYGYTF. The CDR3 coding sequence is TGTGCCAGCAGTTACTCGACAGGGAACTATGGCTACACCTTC.

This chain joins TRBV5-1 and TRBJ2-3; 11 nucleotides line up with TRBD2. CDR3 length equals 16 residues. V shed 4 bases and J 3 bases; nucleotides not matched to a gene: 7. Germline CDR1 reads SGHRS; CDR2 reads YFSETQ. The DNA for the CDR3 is TGCGCCAGCAGCGCCTCACTAGCGGGGGTAACAGATACGCAGTATTTT. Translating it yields CASSASLAGVTDTQYF.

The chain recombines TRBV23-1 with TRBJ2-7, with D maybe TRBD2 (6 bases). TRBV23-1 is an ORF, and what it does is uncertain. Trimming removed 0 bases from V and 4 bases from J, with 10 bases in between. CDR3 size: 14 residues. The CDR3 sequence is CASSQSDRGYEQYF. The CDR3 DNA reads TGCGCCAGCAGTCAATCTGACCGGGGGTACGAGCAGTACTTC.

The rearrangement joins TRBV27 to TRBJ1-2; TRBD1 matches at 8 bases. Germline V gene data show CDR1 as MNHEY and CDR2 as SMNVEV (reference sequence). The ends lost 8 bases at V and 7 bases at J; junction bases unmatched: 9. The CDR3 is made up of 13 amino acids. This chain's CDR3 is CASADRERLGYTF. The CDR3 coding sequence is TGTGCCAGCGCGGACAGGGAGAGGCTTGGCTACACCTTC.

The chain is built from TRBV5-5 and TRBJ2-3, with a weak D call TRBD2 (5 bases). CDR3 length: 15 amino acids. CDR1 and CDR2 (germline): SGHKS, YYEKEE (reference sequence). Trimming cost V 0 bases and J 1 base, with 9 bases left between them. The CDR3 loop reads CASSLEGVGTDTQYF. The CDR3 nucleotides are TGTGCCAGCAGCTTGGAGGGAGTCGGCACAGATACGCAGTATTTT. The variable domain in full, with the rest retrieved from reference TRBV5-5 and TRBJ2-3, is DAGVTQSPTHLIKTRGQQVTLRCSPISGHKSVSWYQQVLGQGPQFIFQYYEKEERGRGNFPDRFSARQFPNYSSELNVNALLLGDSALYLCASSLEGVGTDTQYFGPGTRLTVL.

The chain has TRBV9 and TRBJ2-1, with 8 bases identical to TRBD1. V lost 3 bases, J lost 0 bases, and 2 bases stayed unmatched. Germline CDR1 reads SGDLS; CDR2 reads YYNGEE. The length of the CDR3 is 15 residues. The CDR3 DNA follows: TGTGCCAGCAGCGGCGGGACAGGCTCCTACAATGAGCAGTTCTTC. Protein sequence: CASSGGTGSYNEQFF.

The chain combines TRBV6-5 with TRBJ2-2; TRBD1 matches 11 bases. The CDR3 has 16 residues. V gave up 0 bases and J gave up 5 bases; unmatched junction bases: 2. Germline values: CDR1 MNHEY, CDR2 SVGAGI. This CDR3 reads CASSYSGTGGTGELFF. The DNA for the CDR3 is TGTGCCAGCAGTTACTCGGGGACAGGGGGAACCGGGGAGCTGTTTTTT.

As DNA, the CDR3 is TGTGCCAGCAGTCTTACTAGACTAGCTTTAACGCAGTATTTT. Its translation is CASSLTRLALTQYF. The chain has TRBV3-1 (or the pseudogene TRBV3-2) and TRBJ2-3; 7 nucleotides line up with TRBD2. This CDR3 is built from 14 residues. Germline trimming cut 6 bases from V and 9 bases from J; bases unmatched to any gene: 12. Looked up from germline, CDR1 is LGHDT and CDR2 is YNNKEL (reference sequence).

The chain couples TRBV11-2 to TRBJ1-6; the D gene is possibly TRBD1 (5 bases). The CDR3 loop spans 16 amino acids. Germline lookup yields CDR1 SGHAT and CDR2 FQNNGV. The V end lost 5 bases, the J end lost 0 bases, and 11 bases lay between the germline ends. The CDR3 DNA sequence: TGTGCCAGCAGCCCGGAGGGGTACTCCTATAATTCACCCCTCCACTTT. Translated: CASSPEGYSYNSPLHF.